The following is a T cell receptor beta chain sequence with its context. What it binds is unknown. CDR1 SQVTM and CDR2 ANQGSEA come from the germline V gene. Deletions cut 3 bases from V and 1 base from J, with 16 bases between. The CDR3 runs 15 residues. This sample is drawn from a study of cytomegalovirus exposure and HLA in healthy donors. General study points: Using the classifier, cytomegalovirus status was reportedly diagnosed with high specificity and sensitivity. One later analysis reportedly identified an Asian-associated ancestry cluster that showed fewer N-insertions than the roughly 600-donor mean.

Amplification used 60 Vbeta primers and 13 Jbeta primers. Profiled with immunoSEQ multiplex PCR; TCRdb holds only in-frame clones, not every one. The sample yields fewer than 120,000 clones, about three quarters seen once. The chain has TRBV29-1 and TRBJ2-7; the D gene is possibly TRBD2 (7 bases). The receptor was isolated from a woman in her 30s in good health and CMV-seronegative. Sequences were obtained from PBMCs. This chain's CDR3 is CSVEGGQGASYEQYF. The CDR3, as DNA: TGCAGCGTTGAGGGGGGGCAAGGGGCTTCCTACGAGCAGTACTTC.